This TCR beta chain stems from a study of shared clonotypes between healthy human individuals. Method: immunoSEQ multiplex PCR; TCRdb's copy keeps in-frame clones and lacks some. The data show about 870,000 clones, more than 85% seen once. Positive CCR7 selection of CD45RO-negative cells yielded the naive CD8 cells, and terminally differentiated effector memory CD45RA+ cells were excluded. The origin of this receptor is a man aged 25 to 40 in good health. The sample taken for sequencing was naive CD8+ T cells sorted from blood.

The CDR3 DNA reads TGTGCCAGCAGTGATAGGGCCCTCCAGGGGACTGAAAAACTGTTTTTT. It codes for CASSDRALQGTEKLFF. The chain combines TRBV6-1 with TRBJ1-4; maybe TRBD1 (6 bases). From germline, CDR1 is MNHNS and CDR2 SASEGT. CDR3 length: 16 residues. The V end lost 3 bases, the J end lost 7 bases, and 18 bases lay between the germline ends.